This TCR beta chain was found in a study of T cells after yellow fever vaccination. Germline lookup yields CDR1 ENHRY and CDR2 SYGVKD. The CDR3 totals 12 residues. Trimming stripped 10 bases from V and 4 bases from J, with 13 bases between. A single record per CDR3 protein comes from TCRdb applying MiXCR to the 5' RACE reads. The data hold 200,000 to 250,000 distinct CDR3 sequences, with about 3% observed a single time. Concerning this clonotype itself: Antigen unknown.

Regarding the study as a whole: Any FACS-sorted repertoire could hold abundant clonotypes that contaminate it from the bulk population.

The chain couples TRBV10-3 to TRBJ1-1, with D unclear. The clonotype was recovered from a man younger than 35 who received the YFV17D yellow fever vaccine. The specimen was CD4+ T cells sorted from PBMCs, collected 10 days after the yellow fever booster vaccination. The CDR3 spells CATRFFGTEAFF. The CDR3, as DNA: TGTGCCACCAGGTTTTTTGGCACTGAAGCTTTCTTT.